The clone carrying this TCR beta chain showed up just once. These data belong to a study of T cell responses to AZD1222 COVID-19 vaccine. Only in-frame clones appear in the TCRdb table, and some are missing; sequencing was by immunoSEQ multiplex PCR. The sample has around 79,000 clones; 88% are singletons. V gave up 2 bases and J gave up 2 bases, with 9 bases separating them. Germline values: CDR1 SGHAT, CDR2 FQNNGV. The CDR3 length is 14 residues. The sample here was peripheral blood, taken on day 0 of AZD1222 vaccination. The TCR sequence derives from an adult in good health. The genes are TRBV11-2 and TRBJ1-1; D ambiguous. CDR3 sequence: CASSLSGANTEAFF. The DNA of the CDR3 is TGTGCCAGCAGCTTATCGGGAGCCAACACTGAAGCTTTCTTT.